What follows is one T cell receptor (beta chain) and its context. CDR3 length: 15 amino acids. The germline CDR1 and CDR2 sequences are KGHDR and SFDVKD. The trim removed 4 bases at V and 1 base at J, leaving 3 bases unmatched. This sample was included in a study of blood T cell repertoires in COVID-19. Across the whole study: COVID-19 samples from acute and convalescent phases originated in the United States, Italy and Spain. In each case, the material was cDNA or gDNA derived from T cells, B-cell-depleted T cells, or PBMCs.

Clinical history reported by participants formed the basis on which cohorts were assigned. Study processing details: It was from reference gene primer amplification that nucleated cell counts were estimated. The table came from immunoSEQ multiplex PCR; TCRdb's copy has only in-frame clones and leaves some out. V and J calls plus clone size are reproduced from that table; the DNA served to infer D and trimming. The sample holds about 180,000 clones, 89% seen once. The sequencing input was PBMCs or T cells enriched from blood (not recorded which). The TCR comes from a woman in her thirties or forties with acute COVID-19. The J gene is TRBJ2-3, the V gene TRBV24-1; the match to TRBD2 covers 8 bases. In nucleotides, the CDR3 is TGTGCCACCAGTGACCCGACTAGCGGCACAGATACGCAGTATTTT. The encoded protein is CATSDPTSGTDTQYF.